This TCR beta chain was captured by sequencing in a study of shared clonotypes between healthy human individuals. Whole-study results and caveats: Enrolling few donors narrowed the genetic and exposure-history diversity that was represented.

The germline V gene has CDR1 KGHSH and CDR2 LQKENI. The length of the CDR3 is 13 residues. Trimming removed 1 base at V and 2 bases at J, with 5 bases between. For sorted subsets, about 0.2 ug DNA per replicate equaled roughly 30,000 T cell genomes. Original handling: Filtering of immunoSEQ junctional sequences could not match full-length read filtering. Profiled with immunoSEQ multiplex PCR; TCRdb holds only in-frame clones, not every one. V, J and clone size are those of that table, while D and trimming were read from the DNA. Among roughly 1.4 million clones listed, approximately 98.5% were seen once. From CD4+ cells came CD45RA+ naive and CD45RA-negative memory subsets. This clone was counted a few times. Its antigen is still unknown. The same CDR3 arises from other DNA sequences in this sample as well.

Sequencing input: naive CD4+ T cells sorted from blood. Subset given: CD45RA+ positively selected. This chain links TRBV18 with TRBJ2-5; no definite D call. The clonotype originates from a man aged 30-40 years in good health. CDR3 bases: TGTGCCAGCTCACCACGGCATCAAGAGACCCAGTACTTC. Its protein product is CASSPRHQETQYF.